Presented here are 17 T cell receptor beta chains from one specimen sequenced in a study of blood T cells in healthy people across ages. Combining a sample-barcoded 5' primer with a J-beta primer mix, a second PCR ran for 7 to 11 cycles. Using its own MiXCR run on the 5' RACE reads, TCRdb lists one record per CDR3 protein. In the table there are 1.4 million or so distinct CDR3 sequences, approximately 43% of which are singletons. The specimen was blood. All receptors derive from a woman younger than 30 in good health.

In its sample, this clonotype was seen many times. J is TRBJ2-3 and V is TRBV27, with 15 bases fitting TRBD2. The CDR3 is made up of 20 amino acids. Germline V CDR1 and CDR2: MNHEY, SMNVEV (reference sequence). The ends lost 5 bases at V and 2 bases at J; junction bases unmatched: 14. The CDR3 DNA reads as TGTGCCAGCAGTCGCCCCGGACTAGCGGGGGGGCCCCCCAACACAGATACGCAGTATTTT. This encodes CASSRPGLAGGPPNTDTQYF.

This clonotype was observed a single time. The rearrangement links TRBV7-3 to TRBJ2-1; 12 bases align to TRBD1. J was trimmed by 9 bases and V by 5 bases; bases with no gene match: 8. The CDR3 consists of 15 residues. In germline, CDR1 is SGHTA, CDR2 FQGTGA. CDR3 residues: CASSTRDRGQVEQFF. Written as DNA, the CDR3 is TGTGCCAGCAGCACTAGGGACAGGGGGCAGGTTGAGCAGTTCTTC.

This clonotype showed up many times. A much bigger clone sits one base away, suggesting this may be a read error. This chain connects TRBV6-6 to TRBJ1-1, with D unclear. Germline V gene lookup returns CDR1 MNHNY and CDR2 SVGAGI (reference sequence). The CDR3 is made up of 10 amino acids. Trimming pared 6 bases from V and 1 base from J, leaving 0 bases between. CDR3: CASRNTEAFF. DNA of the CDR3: TGTGCCAGCAGGAACACTGAAGCTTTCTTT.

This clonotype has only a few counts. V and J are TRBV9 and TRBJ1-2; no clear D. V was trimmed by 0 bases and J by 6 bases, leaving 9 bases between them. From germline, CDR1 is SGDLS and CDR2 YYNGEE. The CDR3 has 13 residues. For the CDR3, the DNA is TGTGCCAGCAGCGTAGGTTCAATAGATGGCTACACCTTC. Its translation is CASSVGSIDGYTF.

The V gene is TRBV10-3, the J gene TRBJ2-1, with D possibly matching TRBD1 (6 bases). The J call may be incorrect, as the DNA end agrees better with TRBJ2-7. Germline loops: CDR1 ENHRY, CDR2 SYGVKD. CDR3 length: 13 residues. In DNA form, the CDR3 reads TGTGCCATCAGTCAGGGGACATACAATGAGCAGTACTTC. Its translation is CAISQGTYNEQYF.

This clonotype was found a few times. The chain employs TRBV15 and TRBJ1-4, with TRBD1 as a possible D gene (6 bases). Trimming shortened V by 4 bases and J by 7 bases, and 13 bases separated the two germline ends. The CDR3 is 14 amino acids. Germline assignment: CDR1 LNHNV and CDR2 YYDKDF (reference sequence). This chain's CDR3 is CATSTTQGLEKLFF. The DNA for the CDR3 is TGTGCCACCAGCACAACACAGGGCCTTGAAAAACTGTTTTTT.

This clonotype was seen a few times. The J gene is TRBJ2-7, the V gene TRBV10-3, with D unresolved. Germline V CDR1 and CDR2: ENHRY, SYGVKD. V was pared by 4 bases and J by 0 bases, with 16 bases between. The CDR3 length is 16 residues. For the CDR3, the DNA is TGTGCCATCAGTGGCAATAAGGGTGAGGTCTCCTACGAGCAGTACTTC. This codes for CAISGNKGEVSYEQYF.

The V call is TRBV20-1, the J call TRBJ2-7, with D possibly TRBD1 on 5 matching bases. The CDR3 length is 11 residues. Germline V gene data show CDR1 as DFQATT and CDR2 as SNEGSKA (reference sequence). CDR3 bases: TGCAGCTGCACGCAGGGTGCCGAGCAGTACTTC. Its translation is CSCTQGAEQYF.

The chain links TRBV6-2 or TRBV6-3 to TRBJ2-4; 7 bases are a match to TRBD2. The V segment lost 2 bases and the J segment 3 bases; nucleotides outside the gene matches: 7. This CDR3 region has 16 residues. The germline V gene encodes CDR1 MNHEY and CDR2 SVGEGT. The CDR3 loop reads CASSYPRGGSKNIQYF. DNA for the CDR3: TGTGCCAGCAGTTACCCGCGGGGAGGGAGCAAAAACATTCAGTACTTC.

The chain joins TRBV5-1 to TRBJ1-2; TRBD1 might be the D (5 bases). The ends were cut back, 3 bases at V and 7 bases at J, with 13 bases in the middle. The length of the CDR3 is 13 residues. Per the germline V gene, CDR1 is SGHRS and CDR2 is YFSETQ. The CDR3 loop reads CASSSTGLSGYTF. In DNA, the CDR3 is TGCGCCAGCAGCTCGACGGGACTTAGTGGCTACACCTTC.

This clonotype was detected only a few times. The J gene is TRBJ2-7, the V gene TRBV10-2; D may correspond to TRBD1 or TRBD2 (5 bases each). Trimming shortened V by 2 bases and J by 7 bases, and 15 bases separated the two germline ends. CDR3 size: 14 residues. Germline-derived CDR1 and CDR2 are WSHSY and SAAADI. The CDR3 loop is CASSEVRGGGEQYF. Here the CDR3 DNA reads TGCGCCAGCAGTGAGGTGAGGGGCGGAGGTGAGCAGTACTTC.

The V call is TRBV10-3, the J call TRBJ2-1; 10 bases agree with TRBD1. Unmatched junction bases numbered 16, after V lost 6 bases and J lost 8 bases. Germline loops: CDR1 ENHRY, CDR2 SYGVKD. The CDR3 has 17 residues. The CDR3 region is CAISPPAIGTGDHEQFF. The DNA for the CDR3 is TGTGCCATCAGCCCCCCGGCTATCGGGACAGGGGACCATGAGCAGTTCTTC.

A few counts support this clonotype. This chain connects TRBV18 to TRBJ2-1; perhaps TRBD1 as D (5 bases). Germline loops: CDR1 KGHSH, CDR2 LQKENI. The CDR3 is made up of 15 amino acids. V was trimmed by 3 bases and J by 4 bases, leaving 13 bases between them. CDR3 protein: CASSPTTVVYNEQFF. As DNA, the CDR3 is TGTGCCAGCTCACCGACGACAGTAGTTTACAATGAGCAGTTCTTC.

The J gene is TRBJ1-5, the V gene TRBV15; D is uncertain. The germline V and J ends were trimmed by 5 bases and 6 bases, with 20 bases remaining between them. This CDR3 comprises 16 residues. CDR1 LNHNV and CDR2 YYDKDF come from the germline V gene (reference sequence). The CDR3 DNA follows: TGTGCCACCAGCTCTTCTACCAGACCGTCCTTTCAGCCCCAGCATTTT. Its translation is CATSSSTRPSFQPQHF.

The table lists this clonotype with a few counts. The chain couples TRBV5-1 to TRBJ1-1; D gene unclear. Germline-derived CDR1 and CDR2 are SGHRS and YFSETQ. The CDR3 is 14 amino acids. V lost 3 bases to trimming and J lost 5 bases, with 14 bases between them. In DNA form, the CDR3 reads TGCGCCAGCAGCTACGGGCTCCCAGGTACTGAAGCTTTCTTT. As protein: CASSYGLPGTEAFF.

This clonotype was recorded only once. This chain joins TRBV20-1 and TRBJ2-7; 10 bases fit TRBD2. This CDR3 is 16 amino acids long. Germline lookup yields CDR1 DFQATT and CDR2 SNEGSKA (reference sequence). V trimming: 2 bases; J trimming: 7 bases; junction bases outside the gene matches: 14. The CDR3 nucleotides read TGCAGTGCTAGAATTAGGACTAGCGGCAGGTTGAATGAGCAGTACTTC. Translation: CSARIRTSGRLNEQYF.

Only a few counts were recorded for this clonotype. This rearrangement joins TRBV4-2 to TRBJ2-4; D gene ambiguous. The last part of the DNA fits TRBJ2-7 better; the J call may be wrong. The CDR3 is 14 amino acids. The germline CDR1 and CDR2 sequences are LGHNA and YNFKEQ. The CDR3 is CASSQPSLPYEQYF. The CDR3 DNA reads TGTGCCAGCAGCCAACCTTCGCTCCCCTACGAGCAGTACTTC.